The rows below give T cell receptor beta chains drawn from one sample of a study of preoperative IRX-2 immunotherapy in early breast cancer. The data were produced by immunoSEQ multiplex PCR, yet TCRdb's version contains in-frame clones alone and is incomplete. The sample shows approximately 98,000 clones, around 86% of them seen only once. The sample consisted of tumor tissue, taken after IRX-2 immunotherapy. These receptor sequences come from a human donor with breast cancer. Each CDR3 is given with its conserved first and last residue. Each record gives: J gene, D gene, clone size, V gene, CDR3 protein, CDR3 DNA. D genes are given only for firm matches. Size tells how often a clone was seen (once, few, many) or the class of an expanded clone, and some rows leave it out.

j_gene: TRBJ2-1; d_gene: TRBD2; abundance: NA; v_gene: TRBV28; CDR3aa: CAARTSGRVNEQFF; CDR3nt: TGTGCCGCTCGGACTAGCGGGAGGGTCAATGAGCAGTTCTTC
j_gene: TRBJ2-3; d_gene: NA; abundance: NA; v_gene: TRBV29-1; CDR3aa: CSVEAGTDTQYF; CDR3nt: TGCAGCGTTGAAGCAGGCACAGATACGCAGTATTTT
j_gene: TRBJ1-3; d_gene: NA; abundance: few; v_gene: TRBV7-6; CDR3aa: CASSLGGYRNTIYF; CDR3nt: TGTGCCAGCAGCTTGGGAGGGTATCGAAACACCATATATTTT
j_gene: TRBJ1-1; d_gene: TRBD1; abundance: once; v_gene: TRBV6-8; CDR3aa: CAIGDRGQGTEAFF; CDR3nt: TGTGCCATCGGTGACAGGGGGCAAGGCACTGAAGCTTTCTTT
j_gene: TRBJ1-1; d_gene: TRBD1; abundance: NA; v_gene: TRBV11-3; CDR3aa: CASRMDRWNTEAFF; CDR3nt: TGTGCCAGCAGGATGGACAGGTGGAACACTGAAGCTTTCTTT
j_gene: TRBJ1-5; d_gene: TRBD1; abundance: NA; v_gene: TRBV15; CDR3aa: CATSRETGVKRAQHF; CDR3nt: TGTGCCACCAGCAGAGAGACAGGGGTCAAGAGGGCCCAGCATTTT
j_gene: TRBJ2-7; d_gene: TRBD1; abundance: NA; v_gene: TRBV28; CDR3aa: CASSPAGTGAFYEQYF; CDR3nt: TGTGCCAGCAGTCCAGCCGGGACAGGGGCCTTCTACGAGCAGTACTTC
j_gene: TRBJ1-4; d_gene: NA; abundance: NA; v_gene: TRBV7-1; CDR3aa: CASSFGATNEKLFF; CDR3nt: TGTGCCAGCAGCTTCGGAGCAACTAATGAAAAACTGTTTTTT
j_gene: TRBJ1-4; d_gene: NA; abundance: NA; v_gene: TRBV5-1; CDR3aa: CASSLEAPGAEKLFF; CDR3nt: TGCGCCAGCAGCTTGGAGGCGCCGGGGGCTGAAAAACTGTTTTTT
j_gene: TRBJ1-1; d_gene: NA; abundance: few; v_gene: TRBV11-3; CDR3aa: CASSATGRGIVTEAFF; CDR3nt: TGTGCCAGCAGCGCGACAGGCCGGGGGATAGTGACTGAAGCTTTCTTT
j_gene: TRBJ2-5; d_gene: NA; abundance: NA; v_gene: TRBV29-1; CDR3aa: CSVAGHALGETQYF; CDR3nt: TGCAGCGTTGCGGGACACGCTCTCGGAGAGACCCAGTACTTC
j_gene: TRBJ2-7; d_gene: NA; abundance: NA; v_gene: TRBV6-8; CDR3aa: CASSYSGLVGGEQYF; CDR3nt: TGTGCCAGCAGTTACTCCGGGCTAGTCGGGGGCGAGCAGTACTTC
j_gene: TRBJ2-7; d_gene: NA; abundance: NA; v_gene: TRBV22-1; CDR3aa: CAVGTGGTYEQYF; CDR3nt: TGTGCGGTAGGGACGGGGGGCACCTACGAGCAGTACTTC
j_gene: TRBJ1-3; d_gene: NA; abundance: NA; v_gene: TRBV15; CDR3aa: CATSSPGSLGNTIYF; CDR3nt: TGTGCCACCAGCAGCCCAGGATCCCTGGGAAACACCATATATTTT
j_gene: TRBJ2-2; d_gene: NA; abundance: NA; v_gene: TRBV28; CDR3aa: CASSTTGSGTGELFF; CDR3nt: TGTGCCAGCAGTACGACAGGATCGGGGACCGGGGAGCTGTTTTTT
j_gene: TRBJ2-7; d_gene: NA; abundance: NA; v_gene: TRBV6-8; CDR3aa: CASSSDGSHEQYF; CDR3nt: TGTGCCAGCAGTTCGGACGGGTCCCACGAGCAGTACTTC
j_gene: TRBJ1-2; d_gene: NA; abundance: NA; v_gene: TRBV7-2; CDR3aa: CASSLGGDYGYTF; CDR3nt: TGTGCCAGCAGCTTAGGGGGAGACTATGGCTACACCTTC
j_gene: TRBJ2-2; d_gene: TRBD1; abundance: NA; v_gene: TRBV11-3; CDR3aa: CASSWGLGGARFTGELFF; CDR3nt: TGTGCCAGCAGCTGGGGTCTAGGGGGCGCCCGTTTCACCGGGGAGCTGTTTTTT
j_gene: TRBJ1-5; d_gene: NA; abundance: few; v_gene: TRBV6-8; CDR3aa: CASSFSGNSNQPQHF; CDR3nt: TGTGCCAGCAGTTTCTCGGGGAATAGCAATCAGCCCCAGCATTTT
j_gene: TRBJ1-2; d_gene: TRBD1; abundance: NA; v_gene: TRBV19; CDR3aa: CASISGQRANYGYTF; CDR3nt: TGTGCCAGTATCTCGGGACAGAGAGCTAACTATGGCTACACCTTC
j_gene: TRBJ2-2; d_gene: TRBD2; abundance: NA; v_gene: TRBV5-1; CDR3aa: CASSSFKISGGNTGELFF; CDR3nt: TGCGCCAGCAGCTCTTTTAAGATTAGCGGGGGGAACACCGGGGAGCTGTTTTTT
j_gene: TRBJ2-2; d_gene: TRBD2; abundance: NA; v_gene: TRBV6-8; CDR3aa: CASSARRGLAGWTGELFF; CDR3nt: TGTGCCAGCAGTGCCCGGCGGGGACTAGCGGGATGGACCGGGGAGCTGTTTTTT
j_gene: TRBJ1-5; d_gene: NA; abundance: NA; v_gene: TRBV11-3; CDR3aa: CASNGGGGNQPQHF; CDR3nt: TGTGCCAGCAACGGGGGGGGCGGCAATCAGCCCCAGCATTTT
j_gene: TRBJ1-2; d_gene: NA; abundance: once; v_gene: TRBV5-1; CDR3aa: CASSLDQTSNGYTF; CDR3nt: TGCGCCAGCAGCTTGGATCAGACATCGAATGGCTACACCTTC
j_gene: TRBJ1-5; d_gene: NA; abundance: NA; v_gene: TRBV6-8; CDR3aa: CASSAGTRNQPQHF; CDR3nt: TGTGCCAGCAGCGCCGGGACCCGCAATCAGCCCCAGCATTTT
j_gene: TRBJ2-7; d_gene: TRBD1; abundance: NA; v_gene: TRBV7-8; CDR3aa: CASSLLDRGREQYF; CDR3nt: TGTGCCAGCAGCTTGCTGGACAGGGGGCGCGAGCAGTACTTC
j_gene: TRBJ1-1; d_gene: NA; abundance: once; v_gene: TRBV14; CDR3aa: CASSLYMNTEAFF; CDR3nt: TGTGCCAGCAGCCTGTACATGAACACTGAAGCTTTCTTT
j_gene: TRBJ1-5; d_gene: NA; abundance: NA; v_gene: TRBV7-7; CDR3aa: CASSLSAPLNQPQHF; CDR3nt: TGTGCCAGCAGCTTAAGCGCTCCCCTTAATCAGCCCCAGCATTTT
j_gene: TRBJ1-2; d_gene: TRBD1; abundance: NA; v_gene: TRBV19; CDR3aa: CATVYRQGVRDGYTF; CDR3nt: TGTGCCACAGTATACCGACAGGGTGTTCGTGATGGCTACACCTTC
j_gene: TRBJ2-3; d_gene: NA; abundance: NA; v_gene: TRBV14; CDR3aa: CASSQDLGGGQRGTDTQYF; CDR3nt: TGTGCCAGCAGCCAAGATCTGGGGGGCGGACAGCGAGGGACAGATACGCAGTATTTT
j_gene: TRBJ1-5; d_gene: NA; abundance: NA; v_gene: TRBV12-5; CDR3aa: CASTPGSNQPQHF; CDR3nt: TGTGCCAGTACCCCGGGGAGCAATCAGCCCCAGCATTTT
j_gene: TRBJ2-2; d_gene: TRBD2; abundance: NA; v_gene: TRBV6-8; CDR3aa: CASSGLASNTGELFF; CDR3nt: TGTGCCAGCAGTGGACTAGCGAGTAACACCGGGGAGCTGTTTTTT
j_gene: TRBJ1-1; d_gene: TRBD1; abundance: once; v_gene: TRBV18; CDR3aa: CASSPDRMNTEAFF; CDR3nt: TGTGCCAGCTCACCGGACAGGATGAACACTGAAGCTTTCTTT
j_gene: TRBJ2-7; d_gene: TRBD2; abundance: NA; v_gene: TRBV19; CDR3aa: CASSPLAGSYEQYF; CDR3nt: TGTGCCAGTAGCCCACTAGCGGGATCCTACGAGCAGTACTTC
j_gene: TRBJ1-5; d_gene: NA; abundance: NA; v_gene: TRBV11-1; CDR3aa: CASSTTAGGQPQHF; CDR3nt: TGTGCCAGCAGCACCACCGCCGGGGGTCAGCCCCAGCATTTT
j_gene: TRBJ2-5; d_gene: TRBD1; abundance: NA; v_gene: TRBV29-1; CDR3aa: CSVGGQGETQYF; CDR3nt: TGCAGCGTTGGGGGACAGGGAGAGACCCAGTACTTC
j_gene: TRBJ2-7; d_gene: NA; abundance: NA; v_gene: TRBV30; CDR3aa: CAWSHTRGEQYF; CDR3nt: TGTGCCTGGAGTCACACTAGAGGCGAGCAGTACTTC
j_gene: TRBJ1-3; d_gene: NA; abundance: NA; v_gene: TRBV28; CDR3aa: CASSPPDSFNTIYF; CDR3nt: TGTGCCAGCAGTCCTCCAGATTCTTTTAACACCATATATTTT
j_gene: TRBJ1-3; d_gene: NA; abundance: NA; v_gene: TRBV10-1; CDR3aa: CASSESMVRNTIYF; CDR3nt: TGCGCCAGCAGTGAGTCGATGGTCCGAAACACCATATATTTT
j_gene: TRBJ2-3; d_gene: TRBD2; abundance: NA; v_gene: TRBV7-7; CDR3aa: CASSFGLDLPDTQYF; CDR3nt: TGTGCCAGCAGCTTTGGACTAGATCTTCCAGATACGCAGTATTTT
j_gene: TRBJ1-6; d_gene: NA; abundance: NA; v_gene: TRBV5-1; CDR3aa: CASSLPDRNSPLHF; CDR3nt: TGCGCCAGCAGCTTACCTGACCGTAATTCACCCCTCCACTTT
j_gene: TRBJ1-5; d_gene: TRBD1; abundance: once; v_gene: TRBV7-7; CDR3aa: CASSLAGQGVNQPQHF; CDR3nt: TGTGCCAGCAGCTTAGCGGGACAGGGGGTCAATCAGCCCCAGCATTTT
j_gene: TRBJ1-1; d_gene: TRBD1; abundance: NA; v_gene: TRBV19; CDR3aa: CASSIEQGARTEAFF; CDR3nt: TGTGCCAGTAGTATAGAACAGGGGGCTCGGACTGAAGCTTTCTTT
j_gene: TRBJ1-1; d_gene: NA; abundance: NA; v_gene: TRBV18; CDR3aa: CASSPPGGMYTEAFF; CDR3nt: TGTGCCAGCTCACCACCGGGGGGAATGTACACTGAAGCTTTCTTT
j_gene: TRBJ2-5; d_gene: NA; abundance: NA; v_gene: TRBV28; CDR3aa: CAPNAASSQDKMHSRKTQYF; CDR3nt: TGTGCCCCCAACGCGGCTTCGAGCCAGGACAAAATGCACTCGAGAAAGACCCAGTACTTC